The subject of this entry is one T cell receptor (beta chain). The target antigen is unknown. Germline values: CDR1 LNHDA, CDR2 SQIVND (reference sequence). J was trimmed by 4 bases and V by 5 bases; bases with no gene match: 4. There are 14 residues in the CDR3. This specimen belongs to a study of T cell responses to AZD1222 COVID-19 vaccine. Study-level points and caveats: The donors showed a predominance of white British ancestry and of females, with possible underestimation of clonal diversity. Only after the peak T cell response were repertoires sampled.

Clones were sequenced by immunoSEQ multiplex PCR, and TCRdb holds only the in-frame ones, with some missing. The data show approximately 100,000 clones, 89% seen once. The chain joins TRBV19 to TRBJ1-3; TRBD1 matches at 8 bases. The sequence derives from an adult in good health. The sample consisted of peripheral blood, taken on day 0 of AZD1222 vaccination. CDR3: CASSLTGAGNTIYF. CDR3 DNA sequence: TGTGCCAGTAGTCTGACAGGGGCCGGAAACACCATATATTTT.